Below are 14 T cell receptor beta chains sequenced from a single sample in a study of T-cell reconstitution after alpha-beta-depleted transplantation in children. For TCRbeta, the library was prepared with unique molecular identifiers. MiXCR was run by TCRdb on the PCR reads, yielding one entry per CDR3 protein. The profile shows 480,000 or so distinct CDR3 sequences, about 10% of them singletons. Specimen: PBMCs, collected before TCRalphabeta/CD19-depleted stem cell transplant. The receptors come from a child under 10 years old with inherited bone marrow failure, due to receive a stem cell transplant.

The chain joins TRBV27 to TRBJ1-5; the D gene is possibly TRBD1 (5 bases). Trimming removed 1 base at V and 6 bases at J, with 10 bases between. The CDR3 has 14 amino acids. CDR1 is MNHEY and CDR2 is SMNVEV in the germline V gene (reference sequence). The CDR3 coding sequence is TGTGCCAGCAGTTTATACGGGGGTGGTCAGCCCCAGCATTTT. Amino acids: CASSLYGGGQPQHF.

There are many counts of this clonotype. The chain uses TRBV29-1 and TRBJ2-1; TRBD2 matches 10 bases. This CDR3 has 15 amino acids. After removal of 7 bases from V and 4 bases from J, the junction contained 10 bases not matched to a gene. Germline V gene sequence: CDR1 SQVTM, CDR2 ANQGSEA. The CDR3 DNA reads TGCAGCGCAGAGGGTGGGACTAGCGAGTACAATGAGCAGTTCTTC. Protein: CSAEGGTSEYNEQFF.

The gene calls are TRBV10-2 and TRBJ2-7, with 8 bases lining up with TRBD1. Germline CDR1 and CDR2: WSHSY and SAAADI. This CDR3 spans 15 amino acids. Trimming took 8 bases from V and 5 from J; bases not matched to a gene: 14. CDR3 amino acids: CASGPGQGGRHEQYF. The CDR3 DNA is TGCGCCAGCGGCCCCGGACAGGGTGGACGGCACGAGCAGTACTTC.

The CDR3 here is CSASPRQGQRKNQPQHF. The CDR3 nucleotides are TGCAGTGCTAGCCCAAGACAGGGCCAACGAAAAAATCAGCCCCAGCATTTT. This chain links TRBV20-1 with TRBJ1-5; TRBD1 matches 7 bases. The V gene's germline CDR1 is DFQATT and CDR2 SNEGSKA (reference sequence). V shed 3 bases and J 4 bases; nucleotides not matched to a gene: 15. The CDR3 spans 17 residues.

This clonotype was counted between two and nine times. The CDR3 reads CASSATEQGYNEQFF. CDR3 in DNA: TGTGCCAGCAGCGCTACAGAACAGGGCTACAATGAGCAGTTCTTC. V gene TRBV7-9 combines with J gene TRBJ2-1; D may be TRBD1 (6 bases). Germline loops: CDR1 SEHNR, CDR2 FQNEAQ (reference sequence). The CDR3 consists of 15 residues. Trimming cost V 5 bases and J 3 bases, with 14 bases left between them.

The chain combines TRBV29-1 with TRBJ2-5, with a weak D call TRBD1 (6 bases). Germline lookup yields CDR1 SQVTM and CDR2 ANQGSEA. This CDR3 spans 11 amino acids. V shed 5 bases and J shed 7 bases, with 11 bases lying between them. This chain's CDR3 is CSVLLGGTQYF. The CDR3 DNA follows: TGCAGCGTTCTGTTAGGGGGGACCCAGTACTTC.

This clonotype was recorded many times. The chain combines TRBV7-6 with TRBJ1-5; the D gene is possibly TRBD1 (5 bases). Germline CDR1 reads SGHVS; CDR2 reads FNYEAQ. The CDR3 runs 15 residues. V was pared by 5 bases and J by 5 bases, with 16 bases between. The DNA of the CDR3 is TGTGCCAGCAGCCCCATTCCAGGGTTTCATCAGCCCCAGCATTTT. Amino acid sequence: CASSPIPGFHQPQHF.

The CDR3 loop is CASSLVLYHYGYTF. DNA of the CDR3: TGTGCCAGCAGCCTGGTCCTCTACCACTATGGCTACACCTTC. The chain couples TRBV5-6 to TRBJ1-2, with D uncertain. The CDR3 extends over 14 amino acids. V lost 4 bases and J lost 3, with 13 bases in between. Germline V gene sequence: CDR1 SGHDT, CDR2 YYEEEE.

This clonotype occurred many times. The chain couples TRBV7-9 to TRBJ1-1, with D hard to call. The CDR3 spans 14 residues. Germline V gene lookup returns CDR1 SEHNR and CDR2 FQNEAQ (reference sequence). V shed 5 bases and J shed 2 bases, with 12 bases lying between them. In DNA, the CDR3 is TGTGCCAGCAGCGCCTCTGTGGGTAACACTGAAGCTTTCTTT. It specifies CASSASVGNTEAFF.

In this sample, this clonotype turned up a few times. This sequence joins TRBV12-3 or TRBV12-4 and TRBJ2-7; a weak D match, TRBD2 (6 bases). CDR3 size: 15 residues. Trimming shortened V by 4 bases and J by 4 bases, and 17 bases separated the two germline ends. The CDR3 here is CASSSGLSLPYEQYF. The CDR3 DNA reads as TGTGCCAGCAGTTCCGGACTATCTCTACCATACGAGCAGTACTTC.

This clonotype was seen many times. This chain connects TRBV4-3 to TRBJ2-3; D gene unclear. The V gene lost 0 bases and the J gene lost 1 base, with 5 bases spanning the gap. The CDR3 runs 14 residues. Germline V CDR1 and CDR2: LGHNA, YSLEER. Here the CDR3 DNA reads TGCGCCAGCAGCCAAGATATAGGCACAGATACGCAGTATTTT. The encoded protein is CASSQDIGTDTQYF.

This clonotype has ten or more counts. The rearrangement links TRBV7-9 to TRBJ2-7; possible D gene TRBD1, 10 bases. V was shortened by 1 base and J by 4 bases, with 29 bases between the two germline ends. The V gene's germline CDR1 is SEHNR and CDR2 FQNEAQ (reference sequence). This CDR3 has 20 amino acids. The CDR3 coding sequence is TGTGCCAGCAGCTTAGGATGGGGACAGGGGTTCTGGAGCGGGAGGTACGAGCAGTACTTC. Translating it yields CASSLGWGQGFWSGRYEQYF.

The table lists this clonotype with many counts. This chain connects TRBV3-1 to TRBJ2-1; 9 bases are a match to TRBD2. The junction had 13 bases not matched to a gene; V was cut back by 0 bases and J by 4 bases. CDR1 is LGHDT and CDR2 is YNNKEL in the germline V gene (reference sequence). The CDR3 spans 19 residues. In DNA, the CDR3 is TGTGCCAGCAGCCAAGATCAGCTCAAGGCTAGCGGGAAATACAATGAGCAGTTCTTC. Protein product: CASSQDQLKASGKYNEQFF.

Ten or more counts support this clonotype. This chain uses TRBV20-1 with TRBJ1-3; no reliable D call. This CDR3 is 11 amino acids long. Trimming left V 3 bases short and J 3 bases short, with 3 bases between. Germline lookup yields CDR1 DFQATT and CDR2 SNEGSKA (reference sequence). CDR3 in amino acids: CSASRGNTIYF. The CDR3 DNA follows: TGCAGTGCTAGCCGTGGAAACACCATATATTTT.